The entry below describes one T cell receptor (beta chain). The data stem from a study of blood T cell repertoires in COVID-19. Turning to the study itself: The United States, Italy and Spain supplied acute and convalescent COVID-19 samples. Sources were T cells, B-cell-depleted T cells, or PBMCs; the material itself was cDNA or gDNA.

J lost 8 bases, V lost 7 bases, and 11 bases had no gene match. Germline V lookup: CDR1 SNHLY, CDR2 FYNNEI. This CDR3 has 15 amino acids. Original data processing: How many nucleated cells were present was estimated from reference gene primer amplification. TCRdb's copy holds only in-frame clones and misses some; the assay was immunoSEQ multiplex PCR. V, J and clone size reflect that table, while D and trimming were determined from the DNA. The sample has 150,000 to 200,000 clones; roughly nine tenths are singletons. The sample taken for sequencing was peripheral blood. V and J are TRBV2 and TRBJ1-4; 9 bases are shared with TRBD1. This TCR derives from a man between 18 and 35 years old with acute or convalescent COVID-19. The CDR3 region is CASIPGTGLGEKLFF. CDR3 sequence (DNA): TGTGCCAGCATCCCCGGGACAGGGCTTGGAGAAAAACTGTTTTTT.